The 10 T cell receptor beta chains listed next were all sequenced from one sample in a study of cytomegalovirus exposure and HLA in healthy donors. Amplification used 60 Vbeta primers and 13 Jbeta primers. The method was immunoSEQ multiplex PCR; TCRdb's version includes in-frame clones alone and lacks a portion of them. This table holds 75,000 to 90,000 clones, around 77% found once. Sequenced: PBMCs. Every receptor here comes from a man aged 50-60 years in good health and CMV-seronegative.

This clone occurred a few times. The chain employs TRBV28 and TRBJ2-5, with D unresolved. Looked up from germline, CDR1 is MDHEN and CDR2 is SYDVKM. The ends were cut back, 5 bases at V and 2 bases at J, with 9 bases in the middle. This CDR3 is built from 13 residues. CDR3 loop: CASSETSQETQYF. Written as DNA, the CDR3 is TGTGCCAGCAGTGAGACAAGTCAAGAGACCCAGTACTTC.

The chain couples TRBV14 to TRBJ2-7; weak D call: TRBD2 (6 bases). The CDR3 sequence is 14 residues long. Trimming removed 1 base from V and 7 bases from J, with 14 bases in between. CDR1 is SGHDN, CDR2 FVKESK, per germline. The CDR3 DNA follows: TGTGCCAGCAGCCAAGTGGAGGGTAGGCGAGAGCAGTACTTC. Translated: CASSQVEGRREQYF. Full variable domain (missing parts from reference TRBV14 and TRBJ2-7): EAGVTQFPSHSVIEKGQTVTLRCDPISGHDNLYWYRRVMGKEIKFLLHFVKESKQDESGMPNNRFLAERTGGTYSTLKVQPAELEDSGVYFCASSQVEGRREQYFGPGTRLTVT.

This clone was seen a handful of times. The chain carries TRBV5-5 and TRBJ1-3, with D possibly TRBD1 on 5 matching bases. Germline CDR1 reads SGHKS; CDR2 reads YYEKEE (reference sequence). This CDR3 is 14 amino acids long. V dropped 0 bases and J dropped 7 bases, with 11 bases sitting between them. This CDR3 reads CASSLEEGRNTIYF. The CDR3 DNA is TGTGCCAGCAGCTTGGAGGAGGGGCGCAACACCATATATTTT.

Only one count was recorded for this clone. The CDR3 sequence is CASTPGQALRQPQHF. As DNA, the CDR3 is TGTGCCAGCACCCCGGGACAGGCCTTACGGCAGCCCCAGCATTTT. The chain is built from TRBV2 and TRBJ1-5; 8 bases are shared with TRBD1. The CDR3 consists of 15 residues. Trimming cost V 7 bases and J 7 bases; bases outside gene matches: 12. Germline CDR1 reads SNHLY; CDR2 reads FYNNEI.

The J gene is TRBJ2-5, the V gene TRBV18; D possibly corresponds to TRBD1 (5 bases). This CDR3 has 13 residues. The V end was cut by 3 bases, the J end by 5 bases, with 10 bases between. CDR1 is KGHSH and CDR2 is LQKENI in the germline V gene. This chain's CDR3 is CASSPGLRETQYF. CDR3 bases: TGTGCCAGCTCACCGGGGCTAAGGGAGACCCAGTACTTC.

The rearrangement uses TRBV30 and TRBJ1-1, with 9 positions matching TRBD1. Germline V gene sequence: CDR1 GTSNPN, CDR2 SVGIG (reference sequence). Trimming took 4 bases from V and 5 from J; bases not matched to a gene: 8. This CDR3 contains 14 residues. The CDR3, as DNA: TGTGCCTGGAAACCACAGGGGGCGCGGACTGAAGCTTTCTTT. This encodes CAWKPQGARTEAFF.

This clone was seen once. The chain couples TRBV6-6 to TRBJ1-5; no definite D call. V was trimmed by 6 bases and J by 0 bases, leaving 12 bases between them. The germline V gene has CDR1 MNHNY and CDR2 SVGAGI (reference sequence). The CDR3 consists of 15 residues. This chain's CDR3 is CASRGSEYSNQPQHF. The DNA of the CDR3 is TGTGCCAGCAGGGGCTCGGAATATAGCAATCAGCCCCAGCATTTT.

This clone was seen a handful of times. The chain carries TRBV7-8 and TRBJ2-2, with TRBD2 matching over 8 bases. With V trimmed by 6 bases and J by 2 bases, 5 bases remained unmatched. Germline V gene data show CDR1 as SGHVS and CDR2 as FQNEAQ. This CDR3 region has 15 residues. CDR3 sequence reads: CASRRRGDNTGELFF. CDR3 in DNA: TGTGCCAGCAGACGGCGGGGGGACAACACCGGGGAGCTGTTTTTT.

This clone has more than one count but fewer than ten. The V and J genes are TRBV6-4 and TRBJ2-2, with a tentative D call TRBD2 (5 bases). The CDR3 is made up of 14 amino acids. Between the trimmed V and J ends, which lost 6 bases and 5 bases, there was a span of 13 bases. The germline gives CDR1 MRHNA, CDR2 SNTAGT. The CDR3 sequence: CASSASPGTGELFF. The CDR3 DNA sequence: TGTGCCAGCAGCGCCAGCCCGGGGACCGGGGAGCTGTTTTTT.

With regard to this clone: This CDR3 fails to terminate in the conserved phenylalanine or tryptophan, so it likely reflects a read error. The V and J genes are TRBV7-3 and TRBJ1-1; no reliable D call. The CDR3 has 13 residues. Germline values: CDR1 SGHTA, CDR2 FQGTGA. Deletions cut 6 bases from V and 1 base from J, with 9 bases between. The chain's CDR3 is CASRHDTNTEAFS. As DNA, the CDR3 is TGTGCCAGCAGACACGACACGAACACTGAAGCTTTCTCT.